This TCR beta chain comes out of a study of blood T cell repertoires in COVID-19. Study at large: The study drew acute and convalescent COVID-19 samples from the United States, Italy and Spain. Sources were T cells, B-cell-depleted T cells, or PBMCs; the material itself was cDNA or gDNA.

The germline gives CDR1 ENHRY, CDR2 SYGVKD. CDR3 length equals 15 residues. Trimming cost V 3 bases and J 0 bases; bases outside gene matches: 1. As handled by the study authors: Reference gene primer amplification gave estimated nucleated cell counts. Measured with immunoSEQ multiplex PCR; TCRdb has only the in-frame clones, and not every one. V and J calls and clone size follow that table, whereas D and trimming were derived from the DNA. The repertoire has under 150,000 clones, more than 75% of them found once; the top ten carry over 10%. This sequence was found in a man between 60 and 70 years old with active or convalescent COVID-19. Source material: peripheral blood. The J gene is TRBJ1-2, the V gene TRBV10-3; 10 bases agree with TRBD1. The CDR3 coding sequence is TGTGCCATCAGTGACGGACAGGGGGCTAACTATGGCTACACCTTC. It specifies CAISDGQGANYGYTF.